This entry lists 16 T cell receptor beta chains sequenced from one sample in a study of metastatic and nonmetastatic thyroid tumors. Every patient was untreated before thyroid surgery. TCRdb called clones again from the PCR reads with MiXCR. The sample carries approximately 7,400 clones, around 34% recorded once. Sequenced sample: adjacent normal tissue. The receptors were gathered from a female donor with papillary thyroid cancer or a benign thyroid nodule (not recorded which). Some clones in this sample may be carry-over from other donors' samples.

This rearrangement joins TRBV5-8 to TRBJ2-3; D unresolved. CDR3 size: 14 residues. Deletions cut 0 bases from V and 3 bases from J, with 8 bases between. Germline CDR1 SGHTS, CDR2 YDEGEE. CDR3 residues: CASSLAWGTDTQYF. CDR3 in DNA: TGTGCCAGCAGCTTGGCCTGGGGAACAGATACGCAGTATTTT.

This clone was recorded a few times. The V gene is TRBV6-1, the J gene TRBJ2-3, with D perhaps TRBD1 (6 bases). CDR1 is MNHNS and CDR2 is SASEGT in the germline V gene. The CDR3 runs 12 residues. Between the trimmed V and J ends, which lost 6 bases and 9 bases, there was a span of 13 bases. This CDR3 reads CASSDTGSTQYF. CDR3 nucleotide sequence: TGTGCCAGCAGCGATACAGGGTCAACGCAGTATTTT.

The J gene is TRBJ1-1, the V gene TRBV10-3, with D perhaps TRBD1 (6 bases). Between the trimmed V and J ends, which lost 6 bases and 0 bases, there was a span of 8 bases. In germline, CDR1 is ENHRY, CDR2 SYGVKD. The CDR3 runs 13 residues. The CDR3 protein is CAISDRMNTEAFF. The CDR3 region has the DNA TGTGCCATCAGCGACAGGATGAACACTGAAGCTTTCTTT.

This clone has at least ten counts. The chain employs TRBV10-3 and TRBJ2-7, with 12 positions matching TRBD2. Germline V gene data show CDR1 as ENHRY and CDR2 as SYGVKD. V shed 7 bases and J 5 bases; nucleotides not matched to a gene: 6. This CDR3 contains 14 residues. The CDR3 coding sequence is TGTGCCATCATGTGGACTAGCGGGGACAACGAGCAGTACTTC. Amino acid sequence: CAIMWTSGDNEQYF.

This sequence joins TRBV11-1 and TRBJ1-5; TRBD1 matches 7 bases. V lost 1 base and J lost 2; bases outside the gene matches: 5. CDR3 length equals 16 residues. The germline CDR1 and CDR2 sequences are SGHAT and FQDESV (reference sequence). CDR3 DNA: TGTGCCAGCAGCTTAGTCAGTCAGGGGGGCAATCAGCCCCAGCATTTT. It is translated as CASSLVSQGGNQPQHF.

The rearrangement uses TRBV30 and TRBJ1-6; D is unresolved. The CDR3 extends over 13 amino acids. Looked up from germline, CDR1 is GTSNPN and CDR2 is SVGIG (reference sequence). Deletions cut 1 base from V and 8 bases from J, with 9 bases between. The CDR3 nucleotides read TGTGCCTGGAGTGGGGGTATTGATTCACCCCTCCACTTT. Translation gives CAWSGGIDSPLHF.

V usage is TRBV9 and J usage is TRBJ1-1; 8 bases are a match to TRBD1. With 4 bases clipped from V and 4 bases from J, the junction kept 12 bases outside the gene matches. CDR3 length: 16 amino acids. Looked up from germline, CDR1 is SGDLS and CDR2 is YYNGEE. The CDR3 DNA reads as TGTGCCAGCAGCCCCCAGGACAGGGAGGGGAGCACTGAAGCTTTCTTT. This codes for CASSPQDREGSTEAFF.

This sequence joins TRBV9 and TRBJ2-3; no clear D gene. V lost 5 bases, J lost 14 bases, and 15 bases lay in between. Germline V CDR1 and CDR2: SGDLS, YYNGEE. This CDR3 is 11 amino acids long. The CDR3 nucleotides read TGTGCCAGCAGTGACCCGAAAGGGCTGTATTTT. This translates into CASSDPKGLYF.

The rearrangement links TRBV7-6 to TRBJ1-4, with a possible D match to TRBD1 (6 bases). The CDR3 is 17 residues long. The V and J ends lost 5 bases and 0 bases respectively, with 16 bases between them. Germline-derived CDR1 and CDR2 are SGHVS and FNYEAQ. The CDR3 sequence is CASSSTGRFATNEKLFF. Here the CDR3 DNA reads TGTGCCAGCAGCAGTACAGGGAGATTTGCAACTAATGAAAAACTGTTTTTT.

This chain's CDR3 is CASSLRTGYEQYF. CDR3 in DNA: TGTGCCAGCAGTTTACGGACAGGGTACGAGCAGTACTTC. The rearrangement links TRBV28 to TRBJ2-7; 8 bases fit TRBD1. Germline V gives CDR1 MDHEN, CDR2 SYDVKM. The ends lost 2 bases at V and 4 bases at J; junction bases unmatched: 1. The CDR3 is 13 residues long.

In its sample, this clone was seen a few times. J is TRBJ2-7 and V is TRBV12-3 or TRBV12-4; D unclear. The V end lost 0 bases, the J end lost 1 base, and 13 bases lay between the germline ends. The CDR3 is 16 amino acids. CDR3 DNA sequence: TGTGCCAGCAGTTTAGCTCGGGCGCGATTATCCTACGAGCAGTACTTC. It codes for CASSLARARLSYEQYF.

This clone is labeled as medium-sized. The chain carries TRBV30 and TRBJ2-7; TRBD1 matches 8 bases. J was trimmed by 7 bases and V by 0 bases; bases with no gene match: 8. The CDR3 consists of 14 residues. CDR1 is GTSNPN and CDR2 is SVGIG in the germline V gene (reference sequence). CDR3 DNA: TGTGCCTGGAGTGTAAACCAGGGGGCGCGAGAGCAGTACTTC. Protein: CAWSVNQGAREQYF.

Sample share makes this clone medium-sized. The V gene is TRBV4-3, the J gene TRBJ2-7; D is undetermined. The germline V gene has CDR1 LGHNA and CDR2 YSLEER. This CDR3 has 15 amino acids. Trimming took 0 bases from V and 5 from J, leaving 14 bases between them. The CDR3: CASSQDLWSADEQYF. CDR3 nucleotide sequence: TGCGCCAGCAGCCAAGATCTTTGGAGTGCGGACGAGCAGTACTTC.

J is TRBJ1-1 and V is TRBV5-6; 9 bases are a match to TRBD1. Germline-derived CDR1 and CDR2 are SGHDT and YYEEEE. With 4 bases clipped from V and 8 bases from J, the junction kept 3 bases outside the gene matches. CDR3 length: 12 amino acids. Here the CDR3 reads CASSGTGYEAFF. The CDR3 bases are TGTGCCAGCAGCGGGACAGGGTACGAAGCTTTCTTT.

The J gene is TRBJ1-2, the V gene TRBV20-1, with D perhaps matching TRBD1 (5 bases). V lost 4 bases, J lost 0 bases, and 12 bases lay in between. The CDR3 contains 14 residues. The V gene's germline CDR1 is DFQATT and CDR2 SNEGSKA (reference sequence). The CDR3 DNA reads TGCAGTGCTATGGCCGAGACAGCTAACTATGGCTACACCTTC. As protein: CSAMAETANYGYTF.

The rearrangement joins TRBV2 to TRBJ2-7; possible D gene TRBD2, 6 bases. V lost 7 bases to trimming and J lost 1 base, with 11 bases between them. CDR3 length: 13 residues. Looked up from germline, CDR1 is SNHLY and CDR2 is FYNNEI. The CDR3 region is CASTPGTSYEQYF. CDR3 nucleotide sequence: TGTGCCAGCACACCCGGGACTTCCTACGAGCAGTACTTC.